This T cell receptor beta chain comes out of a study of T cells in Graves' hyperthyroidism and ophthalmopathy. This clonotype was recorded many times. Newly diagnosed hyperthyroidism patients aged 18 to 65 years had disease lasting under 2 months. Germline V gene sequence: CDR1 MNHNY, CDR2 SVGAGI (reference sequence). Trimming cost V 2 bases and J 2 bases, with 10 bases left between them. The CDR3 spans 14 residues. TCR beta CDR3 regions were amplified from RNA transcripts. TCR CDR3 underwent first-round RT-PCR with the HTBI primer set. TCRdb passed the multiplex PCR reads through MiXCR, listing each CDR3 protein once. The sample consists of about 290,000 distinct CDR3 sequences, about an eighth of them appearing once.

The TCR comes from a woman in her 30s with Graves' hyperthyroidism that later progressed to Graves' ophthalmopathy. The chain employs TRBV6-6 and TRBJ2-7; the D is unclear. The sequenced material came from blood. The CDR3 bases are TGTGCCAGCAGTTACGGGCTAGGGACCTACGAGCAGTACTTC. This translates into CASSYGLGTYEQYF.